A single sample is the source of the 2 T cell receptor beta chains below, sequenced in a study of blood T cell repertoires in COVID-19. TCRdb's table, derived via immunoSEQ multiplex PCR, lists solely in-frame clones and lacks some. This sample has about 140,000 clones, with 70% to 90% found just once. Sequencing input: peripheral blood. The receptors derive from a human donor in a cohort sampled during active COVID-19.

The chain couples TRBV2 to TRBJ2-3; TRBD2 aligns across 8 bases. After removal of 3 bases from V and 4 bases from J, the junction contained 15 bases not matched to a gene. The germline V gene encodes CDR1 SNHLY and CDR2 FYNNEI. The CDR3 has 18 residues. For the CDR3, the DNA is TGTGCCAGCAGTGATGGGGACCCGGGACTAGTAGGAGCAGATACGCAGTATTTT. Translating gives CASSDGDPGLVGADTQYF.

The CDR3 region is CASSSSQGGGYTF. In DNA form, the CDR3 reads TGTGCCAGCAGTTCCTCCCAGGGTGGAGGCTACACCTTC. This chain joins TRBV28 and TRBJ1-2, with TRBD1 as a possible D gene (5 bases). Trimming removed 4 bases at V and 8 bases at J, with 14 bases between. Germline CDR1 is MDHEN and CDR2 is SYDVKM. The CDR3 consists of 13 residues.